This TCR beta chain was observed in a study of blood T cell repertoires in COVID-19. Study-wide background: Acute and convalescent COVID-19 specimens originated in the United States, Italy and Spain. Sources were T cells, B-cell-depleted T cells, or PBMCs; the material itself was cDNA or gDNA.

Authors' data handling: From reference gene primer amplification, estimates of nucleated cell counts were derived. Some clones are missing from TCRdb's copy, which holds only in-frame ones; the method was immunoSEQ multiplex PCR. That table gives V, J and clone size, and the DNA gave D and trimming. The sample shows about 300,000 clones, about 87% of them seen only once. Patients in Seattle were enrolled during active infection, then followed longitudinally. CDR3 length: 16 residues. Germline V gene lookup returns CDR1 KGHDR and CDR2 SFDVKD. With 2 bases clipped from V and 3 bases from J, the junction kept 3 bases outside the gene matches.

The clonotype originates from a woman aged 25-40 years with COVID-19, enrolled during active disease. Material: peripheral blood. The chain combines TRBV24-1 with TRBJ2-2, with 9 bases fitting TRBD1. The CDR3 nucleotides read TGTGCCACCAGTGATTCTCGACAGGGGGACACCGGGGAGCTGTTTTTT. This gives the protein CATSDSRQGDTGELFF.